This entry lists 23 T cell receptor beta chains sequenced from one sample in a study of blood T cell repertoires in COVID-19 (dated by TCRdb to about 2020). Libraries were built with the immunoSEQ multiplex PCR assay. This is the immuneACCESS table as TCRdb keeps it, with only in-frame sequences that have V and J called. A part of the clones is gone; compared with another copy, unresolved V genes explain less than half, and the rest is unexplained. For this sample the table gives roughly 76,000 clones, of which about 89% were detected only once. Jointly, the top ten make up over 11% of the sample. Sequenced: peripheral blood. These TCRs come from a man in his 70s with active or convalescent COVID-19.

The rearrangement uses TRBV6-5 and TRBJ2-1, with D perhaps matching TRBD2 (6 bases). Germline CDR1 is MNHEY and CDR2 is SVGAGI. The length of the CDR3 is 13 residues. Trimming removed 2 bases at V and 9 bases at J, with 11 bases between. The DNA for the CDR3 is TGTGCCAGCAGTTACGGCGGGAAGGGTGAGCAGTTCTTC. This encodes CASSYGGKGEQFF.

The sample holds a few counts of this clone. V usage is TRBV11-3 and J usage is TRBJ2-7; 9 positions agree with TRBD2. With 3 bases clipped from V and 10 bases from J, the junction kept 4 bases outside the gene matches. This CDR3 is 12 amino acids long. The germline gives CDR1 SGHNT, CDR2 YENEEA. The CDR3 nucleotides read TGTGCCAGCAGCTTTAGCGGGAGAAACCAGTACTTC. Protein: CASSFSGRNQYF.

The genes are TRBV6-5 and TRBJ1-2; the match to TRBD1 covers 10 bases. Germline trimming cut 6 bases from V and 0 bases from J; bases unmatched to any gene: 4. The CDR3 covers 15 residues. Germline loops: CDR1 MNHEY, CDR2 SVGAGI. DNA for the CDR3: TGTGCCAGCAGAAGGACAGGGGGGGCTAACTATGGCTACACCTTC. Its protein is CASRRTGGANYGYTF.

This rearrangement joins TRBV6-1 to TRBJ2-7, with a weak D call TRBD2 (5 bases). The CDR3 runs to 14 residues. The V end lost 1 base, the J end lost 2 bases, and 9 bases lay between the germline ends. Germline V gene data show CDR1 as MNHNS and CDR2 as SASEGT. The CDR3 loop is CASSEVAGPYEQYF. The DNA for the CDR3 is TGTGCCAGCAGTGAAGTGGCGGGCCCCTACGAGCAGTACTTC.

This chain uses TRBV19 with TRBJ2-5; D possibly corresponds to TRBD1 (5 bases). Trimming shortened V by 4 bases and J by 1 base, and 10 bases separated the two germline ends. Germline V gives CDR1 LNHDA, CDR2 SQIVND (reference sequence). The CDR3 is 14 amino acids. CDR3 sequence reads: CASSTGQGQETQYF. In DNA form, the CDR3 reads TGTGCCAGTAGTACCGGGCAGGGCCAAGAGACCCAGTACTTC. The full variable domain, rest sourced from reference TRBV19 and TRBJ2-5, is DGGITQSPKYLFRKEGQNVTLSCEQNLNHDAMYWYRQDPGQGLRLIYYSQIVNDFQKGDIAEGYSVSREKKESFPLTVTSAQKNPTAFYLCASSTGQGQETQYFGPGTRLLVL.

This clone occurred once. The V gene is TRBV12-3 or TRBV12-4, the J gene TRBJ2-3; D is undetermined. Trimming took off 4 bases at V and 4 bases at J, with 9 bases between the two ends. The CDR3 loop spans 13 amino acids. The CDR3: CASSSRRADTQYF. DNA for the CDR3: TGTGCCAGCAGTTCCCGACGGGCAGATACGCAGTATTTT.

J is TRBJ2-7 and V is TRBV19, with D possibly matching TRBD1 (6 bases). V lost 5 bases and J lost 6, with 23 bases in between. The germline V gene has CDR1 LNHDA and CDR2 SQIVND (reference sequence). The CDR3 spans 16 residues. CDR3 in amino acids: CASSLRDTWVQAEQYF. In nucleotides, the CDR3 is TGTGCCAGTAGTTTGAGGGACACATGGGTCCAGGCCGAGCAGTACTTC. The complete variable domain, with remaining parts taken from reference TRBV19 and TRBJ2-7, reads DGGITQSPKYLFRKEGQNVTLSCEQNLNHDAMYWYRQDPGQGLRLIYYSQIVNDFQKGDIAEGYSVSREKKESFPLTVTSAQKNPTAFYLCASSLRDTWVQAEQYFGPGTRLTVT.

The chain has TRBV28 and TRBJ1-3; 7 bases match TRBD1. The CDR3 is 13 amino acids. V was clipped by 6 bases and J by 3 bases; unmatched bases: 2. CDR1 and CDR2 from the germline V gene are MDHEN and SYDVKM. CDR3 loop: CASRRQGGNTIYF. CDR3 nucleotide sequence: TGTGCCAGCAGACGACAGGGTGGAAACACCATATATTTT. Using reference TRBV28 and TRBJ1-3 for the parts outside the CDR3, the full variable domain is DVKVTQSSRYLVKRTGEKVFLECVQDMDHENMFWYRQDPGLGLRLIYFSYDVKMKEKGDIPEGYSVSREKKERFSLILESASTNQTSMYLCASRRQGGNTIYFGEGSWLTVV.

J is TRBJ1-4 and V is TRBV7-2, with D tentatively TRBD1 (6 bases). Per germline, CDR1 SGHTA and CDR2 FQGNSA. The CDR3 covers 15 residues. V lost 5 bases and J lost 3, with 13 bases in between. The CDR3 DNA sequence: TGTGCCAGCAGCGCTACAGGGTGGGCTAATGAAAAACTGTTTTTT. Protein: CASSATGWANEKLFF.

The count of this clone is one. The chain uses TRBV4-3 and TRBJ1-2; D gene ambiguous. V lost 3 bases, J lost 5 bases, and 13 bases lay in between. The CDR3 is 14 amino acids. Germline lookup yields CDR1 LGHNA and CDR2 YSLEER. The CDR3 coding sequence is TGCGCCAGCAGCCACCGCACTTTGAGGTATGGCTACACCTTC. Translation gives CASSHRTLRYGYTF.

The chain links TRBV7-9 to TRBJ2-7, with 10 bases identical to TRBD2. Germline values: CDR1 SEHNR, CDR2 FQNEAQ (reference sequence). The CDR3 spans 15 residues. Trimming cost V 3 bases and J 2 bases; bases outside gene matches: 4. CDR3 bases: TGTGCCAGCAGCTTGGGAGCGGGAGGGGCCTACGAGCAGTACTTC. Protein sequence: CASSLGAGGAYEQYF.

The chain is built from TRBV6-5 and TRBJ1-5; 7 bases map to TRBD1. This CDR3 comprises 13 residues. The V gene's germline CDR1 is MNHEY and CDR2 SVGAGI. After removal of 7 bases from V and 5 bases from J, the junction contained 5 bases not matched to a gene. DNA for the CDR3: TGTGCCAGCATAAATACAGGGGATCAGCCCCAGCATTTT. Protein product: CASINTGDQPQHF.

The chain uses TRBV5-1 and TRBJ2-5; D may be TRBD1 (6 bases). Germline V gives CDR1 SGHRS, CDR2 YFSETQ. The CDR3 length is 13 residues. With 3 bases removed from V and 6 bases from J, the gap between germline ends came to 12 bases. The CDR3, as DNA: TGCGCCAGCAGCTGGGACATGTTCCAGACCCAGTACTTC. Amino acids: CASSWDMFQTQYF.

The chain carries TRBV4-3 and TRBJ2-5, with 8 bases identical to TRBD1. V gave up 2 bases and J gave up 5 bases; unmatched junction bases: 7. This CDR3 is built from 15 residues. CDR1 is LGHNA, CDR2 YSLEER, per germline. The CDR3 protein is CASSQSLDRAETQYF. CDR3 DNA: TGCGCCAGCAGCCAATCCCTGGACAGGGCGGAGACCCAGTACTTC.

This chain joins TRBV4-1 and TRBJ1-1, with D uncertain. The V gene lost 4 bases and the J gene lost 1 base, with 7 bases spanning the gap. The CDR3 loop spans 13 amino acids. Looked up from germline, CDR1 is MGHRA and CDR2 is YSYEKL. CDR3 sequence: CASSRQENTEAFF. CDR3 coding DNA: TGCGCCAGCAGCCGCCAGGAGAACACTGAAGCTTTCTTT.

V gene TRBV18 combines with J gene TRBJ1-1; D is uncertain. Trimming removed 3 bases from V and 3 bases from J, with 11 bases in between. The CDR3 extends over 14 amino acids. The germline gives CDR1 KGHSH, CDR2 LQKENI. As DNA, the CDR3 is TGTGCCAGCTCACCGGCAGTCGGGGACACTGAAGCTTTCTTT. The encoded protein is CASSPAVGDTEAFF.

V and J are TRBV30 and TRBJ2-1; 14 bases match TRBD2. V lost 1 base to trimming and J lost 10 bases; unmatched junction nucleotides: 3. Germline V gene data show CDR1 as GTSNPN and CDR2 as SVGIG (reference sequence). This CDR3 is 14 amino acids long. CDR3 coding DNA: TGTGCCTGGAGTGCCGGGACTAGCGGGAGCGAGCAGTTCTTC. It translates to CAWSAGTSGSEQFF.

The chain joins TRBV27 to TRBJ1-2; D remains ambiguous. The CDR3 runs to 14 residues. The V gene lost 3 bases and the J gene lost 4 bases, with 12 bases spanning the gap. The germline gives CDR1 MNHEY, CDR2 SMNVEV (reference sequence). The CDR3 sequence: CASSFHPRSYGYTF. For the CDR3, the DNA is TGTGCCAGCAGTTTCCATCCTAGGAGCTATGGCTACACCTTC.

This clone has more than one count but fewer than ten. The CDR3 sequence: CASSLPPKGQNKNIQYF. The CDR3 DNA sequence: TGTGCCAGCAGCTTACCCCCTAAAGGACAGAATAAAAACATTCAGTACTTC. J is TRBJ2-4 and V is TRBV7-9; possible D gene TRBD1, 6 bases. This CDR3 spans 17 amino acids. V was shortened by 2 bases and J by 4 bases, with 18 bases between the two germline ends. Germline V gives CDR1 SEHNR, CDR2 FQNEAQ (reference sequence).

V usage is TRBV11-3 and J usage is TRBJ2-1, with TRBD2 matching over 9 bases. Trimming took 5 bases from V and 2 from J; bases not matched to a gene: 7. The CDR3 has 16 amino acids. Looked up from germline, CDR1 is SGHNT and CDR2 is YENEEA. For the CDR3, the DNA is TGTGCCAGCAGCCAAGGGGCTAGCGGGGCCTACAATGAGCAGTTCTTC. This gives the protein CASSQGASGAYNEQFF.

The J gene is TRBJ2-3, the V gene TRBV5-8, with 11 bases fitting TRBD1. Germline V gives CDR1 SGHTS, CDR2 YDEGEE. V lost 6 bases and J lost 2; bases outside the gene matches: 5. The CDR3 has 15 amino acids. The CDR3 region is CASTGQGAYTDTQYF. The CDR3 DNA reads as TGTGCCAGCACCGGACAGGGGGCGTACACAGATACGCAGTATTTT. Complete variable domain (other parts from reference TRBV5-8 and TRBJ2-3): EAGVTQSPTHLIKTRGQQATLRCSPISGHTSVYWYQQALGLGLQFLLWYDEGEERNRGNFPPRFSGRQFPNYSSELNVNALELEDSALYLCASTGQGAYTDTQYFGPGTRLTVL.

This CDR3 is CASSPSRDSQETQYF. In DNA form, the CDR3 reads TGTGCCAGCAGCCCCTCCCGGGACAGCCAAGAGACCCAGTACTTC. The J gene is TRBJ2-5, the V gene TRBV4-2; 7 bases map to TRBD1. Germline CDR1 LGHNA, CDR2 YNFKEQ. Losses at the gene ends were 4 bases for V and 1 base for J; bases not matched to a gene: 6. There are 15 residues in the CDR3.

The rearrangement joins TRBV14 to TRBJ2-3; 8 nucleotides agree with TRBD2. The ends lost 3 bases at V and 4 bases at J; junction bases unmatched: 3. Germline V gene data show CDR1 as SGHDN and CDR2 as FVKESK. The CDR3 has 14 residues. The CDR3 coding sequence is TGTGCCAGCAGCCAGGGAGCGGGAGCAGATACGCAGTATTTT. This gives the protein CASSQGAGADTQYF.